This is a list of T cell receptor beta chains from one sample in a study of blood T cell repertoires in COVID-19. Libraries were prepared by immunoSEQ multiplex PCR; TCRdb keeps only in-frame clonotypes and omits some of them. This table holds about 78,000 clones, about 89% found once. Sequencing input: peripheral blood. The receptors shown here come from a man aged 45 to 65 with active or convalescent COVID-19. CDR3s include the opening cysteine and the closing phenylalanine or tryptophan. The D gene is left open where the match is weak. Clone size is given for some rows only: seen once, a few or many times, or a class if the clone is expanded.

>TRBV7-2|TRBJ1-1|-|-
CASSKHANTEAFF
TGTGCCAGCAGCAAACACGCGAACACTGAAGCTTTCTTT
>TRBV2|TRBJ1-4|TRBD1|-
CASNPGQGLFF
TGTGCCAGCAACCCGGGACAGGGATTGTTTTTT
>TRBV3-1/TRBV3-2|TRBJ2-5|-|once
CASSQDPGSSGRETQYF
TGTGCCAGCAGCCAAGATCCGGGTAGCTCGGGGAGAGAGACCCAGTACTTC
>TRBV28|TRBJ1-1|TRBD1|-
CASSLGQGWTEAFF
TGTGCCAGCAGCCTAGGACAGGGTTGGACTGAAGCTTTCTTT
>TRBV2|TRBJ2-6|TRBD1|-
CASSHAGTGGSLSGANVLTF
TGTGCCAGCAGCCACGCCGGGACAGGGGGATCTCTCTCTGGGGCCAACGTCCTGACTTTC
>TRBV5-6|TRBJ2-5|TRBD1|-
CASSTGQFPETQYF
TGTGCCAGCAGCACGGGACAGTTCCCAGAGACCCAGTACTTC
>TRBV25-1|TRBJ1-2|-|-
CATQGYNYGYTF
TGTGCCACCCAGGGGTATAACTATGGCTACACCTTC
>TRBV24-1|TRBJ2-5|TRBD2|-
CATSAFLTSGGLPQETQYF
TGTGCCACCAGTGCCTTCTTGACTAGCGGGGGCCTCCCCCAAGAGACCCAGTACTTC
>TRBV6-6|TRBJ2-2|-|once
CATRLESNTGELFF
TGTGCCACCAGGCTGGAGTCGAACACCGGGGAGCTGTTTTTT
>TRBV2|TRBJ2-3|-|-
CASSVLAGTSTDTQYF
TGTGCCAGCAGTGTACTAGCCGGAACTAGCACAGATACGCAGTATTTT
>TRBV18|TRBJ2-1|-|-
CASSPRTGNNEQFF
TGTGCCAGCTCGCCTAGAACAGGGAACAATGAGCAGTTCTTC
>TRBV3-1/TRBV3-2|TRBJ2-1|TRBD1|-
CASSQDQGAGEQFF
TGTGCCAGCAGCCAAGACCAGGGGGCAGGTGAGCAGTTCTTC
>TRBV7-9|TRBJ1-2|-|many
CASSSGGGYSGYTF
TGTGCCAGCAGCTCCGGCGGGGGGTATAGTGGCTACACCTTC
>TRBV7-9|TRBJ2-3|-|-
CASFSSGADTQYF
TGTGCCAGTTTTTCCTCGGGGGCAGATACGCAGTATTTT
>TRBV23-1|TRBJ1-1|-|-
CASSQLTRNTEAFF
TGCGCCAGCAGCCAACTTACACGGAACACTGAAGCTTTCTTT
>TRBV2|TRBJ1-1|-|-
CASSEADSEAFF
TGTGCCAGCAGTGAAGCGGACAGTGAAGCTTTCTTT
>TRBV18|TRBJ1-5|-|-
CASSPGQGLGQPQHF
TGTGCCAGCTCACCCGGCCAGGGGCTGGGTCAGCCCCAGCATTTT
>TRBV3-1/TRBV3-2|TRBJ2-2|TRBD2|-
CASSPISGGASAGELFF
TGTGCCAGCAGCCCCATAAGCGGGGGGGCCAGTGCCGGGGAGCTGTTTTTT
>TRBV10-1|TRBJ1-6|TRBD1|-
CASSESDRDSYNSPLHF
TGCGCCAGCAGTGAGTCGGACAGGGACTCCTATAATTCACCCCTCCACTTT
>TRBV4-1|TRBJ1-4|-|-
CASSLHNEKLFF
TGCGCCAGCAGCCTACATAATGAAAAACTGTTTTTT
>TRBV21-1|TRBJ1-4|-|-
CASSARRDRGSWGTNEKLFF
TGTGCCAGCAGCGCGAGAAGGGACAGGGGTAGTTGGGGAACTAATGAAAAACTGTTTTTT
>TRBV6-1|TRBJ1-5|TRBD1|-
CASSDHQGARQPQHF
TGTGCCAGCAGTGACCACCAGGGGGCACGGCAGCCCCAGCATTTT
>TRBV27|TRBJ2-1|TRBD2|-
CASSLASGGNEQFF
TGTGCCAGCAGTTTGGCTAGCGGAGGGAATGAGCAGTTCTTC
>TRBV12-3/TRBV12-4|TRBJ1-4|-|-
CASSSYEKLFF
TGTGCCAGCAGTTCCTATGAAAAACTGTTTTTT
>TRBV3-1/TRBV3-2|TRBJ1-2|TRBD1|-
CASSQVRDSYGYTF
TGTGCCAGCAGCCAAGTTCGGGACAGCTATGGCTACACCTTC
>TRBV11-2|TRBJ2-3|TRBD1|-
CASSSRGLSTDTQYF
TGTGCCAGCAGCTCCAGGGGGCTGAGCACAGATACGCAGTATTTT
>TRBV11-2|TRBJ2-1|-|-
CASSSHQVNEQFF
TGTGCCAGCAGCTCCCACCAGGTCAATGAGCAGTTCTTC
>TRBV5-4|TRBJ1-1|TRBD1|once
CASSFGGQGVQVTEAFF
TGTGCCAGCAGCTTTGGGGGACAGGGGGTCCAGGTCACTGAAGCTTTCTTT
>TRBV2|TRBJ1-6|-|few
CASNPQYNSPLHF
TGTGCCAGCAACCCCCAGTATAATTCACCCCTCCACTTT
>TRBV5-1|TRBJ2-3|-|-
CASTNSDTDTQYF
TGCGCCAGCACCAACAGTGATACAGATACGCAGTATTTT
>TRBV10-3|TRBJ1-1|TRBD1|-
CAISESEGANTEAFF
TGTGCCATCAGTGAGTCGGAGGGGGCGAATACTGAAGCTTTCTTT
>TRBV7-2|TRBJ2-5|-|once
CASSLTRGGETQYF
TGTGCCAGCAGCTTAACGAGGGGGGGTGAGACCCAGTACTTC
>TRBV27|TRBJ2-2|-|-
CASSLRPAWELFF
TGTGCCAGCAGTTTGAGGCCCGCCTGGGAGCTGTTTTTT
>TRBV30|TRBJ2-5|-|-
CAWSHTRGTKETQYF
TGTGCCTGGAGCCACACTAGGGGGACCAAAGAGACCCAGTACTTC
>TRBV10-3|TRBJ2-5|-|-
CAVQGSQETQYF
TGTGCCGTACAGGGCTCCCAAGAGACCCAGTACTTC
>TRBV2|TRBJ1-6|-|-
CASNDQGFDSPLHF
TGTGCCAGCAATGATCAGGGGTTTGACTCACCCCTCCACTTT
>TRBV5-1|TRBJ2-1|TRBD1|once
CASRSGTGNNEQFF
TGCGCCAGCAGGTCGGGGACAGGGAACAATGAGCAGTTCTTC
>TRBV7-8|TRBJ2-1|-|-
CASSLINEQFF
TGTGCCAGCAGCTTAATAAATGAGCAGTTCTTC
>TRBV19|TRBJ2-7|TRBD1|-
CAPIARDRGPYEQYF
TGTGCCCCTATAGCTCGGGACAGGGGGCCGTACGAGCAGTACTTC
>TRBV25-1|TRBJ1-1|-|-
CASSRNTEAFF
TGTGCCAGCAGCCGGAACACTGAAGCTTTCTTT
>TRBV28|TRBJ1-3|-|-
CASSSHRELGNTIYF
TGTGCCAGCAGTTCTCACAGGGAACTTGGAAACACCATATATTTT
>TRBV5-5|TRBJ2-4|TRBD2|-
CASSFLGLASLAKNIQYF
TGTGCCAGCAGCTTCTTGGGACTAGCGTCGCTAGCCAAAAACATTCAGTACTTC
>TRBV9|TRBJ1-1|TRBD1|-
CASSPDPTGSAFF
TGTGCCAGCAGCCCGGACCCGACAGGGAGCGCTTTCTTT
>TRBV7-9|TRBJ2-7|TRBD1|-
CASSKQGAPPYEQYF
TGTGCCAGCTCAAAACAGGGGGCCCCCCCCTACGAGCAGTACTTC
>TRBV5-1|TRBJ2-1|-|-
CASSFQGMADNEQFF
TGCGCCAGCAGCTTTCAGGGGATGGCCGACAATGAGCAGTTCTTC
>TRBV6-1|TRBJ2-5|-|-
CASSEVLGGETQYF
TGTGCCAGCAGTGAAGTCTTGGGAGGAGAGACCCAGTACTTC
>TRBV5-8|TRBJ1-1|-|-
CASSLQNHGTEAFF
TGTGCCAGCAGCCTTCAGAATCATGGCACTGAAGCTTTCTTT
>TRBV30|TRBJ1-2|-|once
CACQGPYGYTF
TGTGCCTGCCAGGGTCCGTATGGCTACACCTTC
>TRBV3-1/TRBV3-2|TRBJ2-4|-|few
CASSQRVDIQYF
TGTGCCAGCAGCCAAAGAGTAGACATTCAGTACTTC